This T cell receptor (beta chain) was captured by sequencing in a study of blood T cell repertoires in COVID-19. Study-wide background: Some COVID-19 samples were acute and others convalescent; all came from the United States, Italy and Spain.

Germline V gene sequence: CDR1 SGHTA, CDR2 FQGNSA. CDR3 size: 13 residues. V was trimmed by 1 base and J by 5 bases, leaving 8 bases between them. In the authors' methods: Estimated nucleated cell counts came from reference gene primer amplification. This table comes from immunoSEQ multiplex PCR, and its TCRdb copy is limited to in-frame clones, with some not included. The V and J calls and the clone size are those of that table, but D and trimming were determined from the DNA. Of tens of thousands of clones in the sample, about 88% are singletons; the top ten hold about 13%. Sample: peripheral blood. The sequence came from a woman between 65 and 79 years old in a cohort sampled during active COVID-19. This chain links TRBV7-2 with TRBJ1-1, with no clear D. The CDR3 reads CASSLVEGTEAFF. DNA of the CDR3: TGTGCCAGCAGCTTAGTTGAGGGTACTGAAGCTTTCTTT.